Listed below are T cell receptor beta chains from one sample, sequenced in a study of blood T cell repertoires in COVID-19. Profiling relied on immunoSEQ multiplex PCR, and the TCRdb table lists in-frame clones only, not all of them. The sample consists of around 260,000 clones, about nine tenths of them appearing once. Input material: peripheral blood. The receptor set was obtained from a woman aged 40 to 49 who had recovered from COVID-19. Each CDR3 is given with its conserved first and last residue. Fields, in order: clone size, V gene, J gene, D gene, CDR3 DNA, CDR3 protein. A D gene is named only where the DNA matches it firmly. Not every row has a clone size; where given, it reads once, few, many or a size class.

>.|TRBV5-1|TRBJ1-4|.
TGCGCCAGCAGCAGGGACATTGCAACTAATGAAAAACTGTTTTTT
CASSRDIATNEKLFF
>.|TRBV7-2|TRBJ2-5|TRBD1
TGTGCCAGCAGCTATCAGGGGGCGTACGGAGAGACCCAGTACTTC
CASSYQGAYGETQYF
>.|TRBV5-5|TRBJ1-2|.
TGTGCCAGCAGCTTGGAGGGGCGACGGTATGGCTACACCTTC
CASSLEGRRYGYTF
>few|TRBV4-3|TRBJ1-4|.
TGCGCCAGCAGCCAGAGGGCAGGCCGGGAAAAACTGTTTTTT
CASSQRAGREKLFF
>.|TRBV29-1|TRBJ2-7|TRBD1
TGCAGCGTTGTTCTCCCAGGACAGGGATCCTACGAGCAGTACTTC
CSVVLPGQGSYEQYF
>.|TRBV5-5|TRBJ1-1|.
TGTGCCAGCAGCTTGGGAACAAGAGGGATGGCTGAAGCTTTCTTT
CASSLGTRGMAEAFF
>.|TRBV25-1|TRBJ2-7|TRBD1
TGTGCCAGCACCACGACAGGGGGGGGGTACGAGCAGTACTTC
CASTTTGGGYEQYF
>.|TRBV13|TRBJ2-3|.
TGTGCCAGCAGCTTAGAAAGGGGCGGTACGCAGTATTTT
CASSLERGGTQYF
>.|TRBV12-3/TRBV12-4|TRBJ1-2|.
TGTGCCAGCACCCTTGACAGCCATGGCTACACCTTC
CASTLDSHGYTF
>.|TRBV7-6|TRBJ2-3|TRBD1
TGTGCCAGCAGCCCCCGGGACAGGTTCTCAGATACGCAGTATTTT
CASSPRDRFSDTQYF
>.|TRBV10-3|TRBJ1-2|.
TGTGCCATCAGGGGACACTTGGGCGGTGGCTACACCTTC
CAIRGHLGGGYTF
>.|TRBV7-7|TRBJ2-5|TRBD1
TGTGCTAGCAGCTTGGGGACAGGGTTCCAAGAGACCCAGTACTTC
CASSLGTGFQETQYF
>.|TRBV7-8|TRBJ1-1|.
TGTGCCAGCAGCTTCAGGGGTGTGAACACTGAAGCTTTCTTT
CASSFRGVNTEAFF
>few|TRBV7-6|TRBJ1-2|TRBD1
TGTGCCAGCAGCCTCATGACAGGGTCTAACTATGGCTACACCTTC
CASSLMTGSNYGYTF
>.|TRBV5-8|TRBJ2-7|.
TGTGCCAGCAGCTTGGAGGCGGCCTCCTACGAGCAGTACTTC
CASSLEAASYEQYF
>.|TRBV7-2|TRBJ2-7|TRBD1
TGTGCCAGCCGAAGAGGGACAGGGAGCTCCTACGAGCAGTACTTC
CASRRGTGSSYEQYF
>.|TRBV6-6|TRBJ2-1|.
TGTGCCAGCAGTCCACCCGGGGTCGATGAGCAGTTCTTC
CASSPPGVDEQFF
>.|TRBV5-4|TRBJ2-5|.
TGTGCCAGCAGCTCCGGGTTCCCTTCGGAGACCCAGTACTTC
CASSSGFPSETQYF
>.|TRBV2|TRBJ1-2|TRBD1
TGTGCCAGCACCGACAGGGGGACCATCTATGGCTACACCTTC
CASTDRGTIYGYTF
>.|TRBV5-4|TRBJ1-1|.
TGTGCCAGCAGCTTGGCCGGGAACACTGAAGCTTTCTTT
CASSLAGNTEAFF
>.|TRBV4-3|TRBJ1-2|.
TGCGCCAGCAGCCAAGACGGACAGAAGGGTCTCGGCTATGGCTACACCTTC
CASSQDGQKGLGYGYTF
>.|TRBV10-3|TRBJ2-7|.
TGTGCCATCAGGCGGGACAGCTACGAGCAGTACTTC
CAIRRDSYEQYF
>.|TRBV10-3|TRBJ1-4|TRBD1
TGTGCCATCAGCCCGGGACAGGGGGCGGATAATGAAAAACTGTTTTTT
CAISPGQGADNEKLFF
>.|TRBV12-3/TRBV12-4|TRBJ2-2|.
TGTGCCAGCAGTTTAAGGCGGGACGGGGAGCTGTTTTTT
CASSLRRDGELFF
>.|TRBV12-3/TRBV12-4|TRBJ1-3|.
TGTGCCAGCCCCTCCCCTGGAAACACCATATATTTT
CASPSPGNTIYF
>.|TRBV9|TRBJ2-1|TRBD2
TGTGCCAGCAGTATACTAGGACTAGCCGATTACAATGAGCAGTTCTTC
CASSILGLADYNEQFF
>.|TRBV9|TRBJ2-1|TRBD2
TGTGCCAGCAGCGTAGCGGGGGGGCCAGACAATGAGCAGTTCTTC
CASSVAGGPDNEQFF
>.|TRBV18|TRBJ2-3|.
TGTGCCAGCTCACCACCTGGCGATACGCAGTATTTT
CASSPPGDTQYF
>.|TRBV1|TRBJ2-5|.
TGCACCAGCAGCCAAGTCAAAGGGACAGGGCGGAAGACCCAGTACTTC
CTSSQVKGTGRKTQYF
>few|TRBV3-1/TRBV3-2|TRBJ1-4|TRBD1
TGTGCCAGCAGCCACTTGAGGACAGGGGCTAACGAAAAACTGTTTTTT
CASSHLRTGANEKLFF
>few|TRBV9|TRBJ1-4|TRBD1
TGTGCCAGCAGCTTAAGATCCGGGACAGGGGGCACTAATGAAAAACTGTTTTTT
CASSLRSGTGGTNEKLFF